This TCR beta chain stems from a study of blood T cell repertoires in COVID-19. Study in general: Acute and convalescent COVID-19 specimens originated in the United States, Italy and Spain. T cells, B-cell-depleted T cells, or PBMCs supplied cDNA or gDNA.

Profiled with immunoSEQ multiplex PCR; TCRdb holds only in-frame clones, not every one. The sample contains more than 65,000 clones, over 70% of which appear only once. The CDR3 sequence is 11 residues long. Germline values: CDR1 ENHRY, CDR2 SYGVKD. The V and J ends lost 9 bases and 8 bases, in that order; junction bases with no gene match: 5. The receptor comes from a woman aged 70-85 years with acute or convalescent COVID-19. V and J are TRBV10-3 and TRBJ2-3, with 7 nucleotides matching TRBD2. Sequencing was performed on peripheral blood. The DNA for the CDR3 is TGTGCCATTTCCTCGGGGGGTACGCAGTATTTT. Its translation is CAISSGGTQYF.